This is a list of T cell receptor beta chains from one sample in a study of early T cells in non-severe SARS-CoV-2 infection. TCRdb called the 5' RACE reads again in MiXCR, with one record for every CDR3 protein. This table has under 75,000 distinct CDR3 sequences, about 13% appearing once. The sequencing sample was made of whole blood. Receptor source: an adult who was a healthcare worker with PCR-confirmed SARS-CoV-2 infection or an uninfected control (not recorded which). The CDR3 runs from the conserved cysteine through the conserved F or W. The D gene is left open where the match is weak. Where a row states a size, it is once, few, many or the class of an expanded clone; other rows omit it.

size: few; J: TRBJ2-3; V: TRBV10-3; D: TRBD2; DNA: TGTGCCACCGGACTAGCGGGAGGGAAAGATACGCAGTATTTT; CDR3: CATGLAGGKDTQYF
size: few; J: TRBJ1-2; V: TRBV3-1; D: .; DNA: TGTGCCAGCAGCCAAATAATGGAATATGGCTACACCTTC; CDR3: CASSQIMEYGYTF
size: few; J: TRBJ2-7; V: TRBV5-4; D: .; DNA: TGTGCCAGCAGCTTGGGACTTGGTTTAAACGAGCAGTACTTC; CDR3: CASSLGLGLNEQYF
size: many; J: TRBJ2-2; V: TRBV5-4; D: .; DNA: TGTGCCAGCAGCTTGGCAAAGTCCCCGAGCACCGGGGAGCTGTTTTTT; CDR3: CASSLAKSPSTGELFF
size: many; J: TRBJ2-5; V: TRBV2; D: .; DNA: TGTGCCAGCAGTGAAGCAGGGGCTTACCAAGAGACCCAGTACTTC; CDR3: CASSEAGAYQETQYF
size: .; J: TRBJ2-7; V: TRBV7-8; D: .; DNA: TGTGCCAGCACCCCTCGGCGGGAATACGAGCAGTACTTC; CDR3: CASTPRREYEQYF
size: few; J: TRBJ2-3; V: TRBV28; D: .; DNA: TGTGCCAGCAGTTTGGTCGACAGTCCTAGCACAGATACGCAGTATTTT; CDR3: CASSLVDSPSTDTQYF
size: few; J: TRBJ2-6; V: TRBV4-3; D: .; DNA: TGCGCCAGCAGCCAAGGCCCAGGCGTCTATGGGGCCAACGTCCTGACTTTC; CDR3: CASSQGPGVYGANVLTF
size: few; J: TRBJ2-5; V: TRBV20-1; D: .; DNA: TGCAGTGCTCAGAGGCCTGGAGTACTCCAAGAGACCCAGTACTTC; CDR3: CSAQRPGVLQETQYF
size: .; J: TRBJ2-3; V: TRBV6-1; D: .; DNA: TGTGCCAGCAGGGTGACCGGGAGCACAGATACGCAGTATTTT; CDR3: CASRVTGSTDTQYF
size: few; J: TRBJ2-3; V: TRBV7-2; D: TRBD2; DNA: TGTGCCAGCAGCTTATGGCTAGCGGGACGCGATACGCAGTATTTT; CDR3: CASSLWLAGRDTQYF
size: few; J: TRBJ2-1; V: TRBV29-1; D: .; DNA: TGCAGCGCTGGGGCCATCTTAAGCTCCTACAATGAGCAGTTCTTC; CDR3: CSAGAILSSYNEQFF
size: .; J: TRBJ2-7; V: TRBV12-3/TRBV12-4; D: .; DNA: TGTGCCAGCAGTTTAAAAACAGATCTATTCTTC; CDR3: CASSLKTDLFF
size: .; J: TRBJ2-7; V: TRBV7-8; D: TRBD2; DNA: TGTGCCAGCAGCTTCAGACCAGGGCTAGCGGGATCACGCGAGCAGTACTTC; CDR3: CASSFRPGLAGSREQYF
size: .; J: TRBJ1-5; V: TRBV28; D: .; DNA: TGTGCCAGCAGTGCTACCGGGCTGCCCCAGCATTTT; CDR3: CASSATGLPQHF
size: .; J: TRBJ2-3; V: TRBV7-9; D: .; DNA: TGTGCCAGCGGTGGGACAGATACGCAGTATTTT; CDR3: CASGGTDTQYF
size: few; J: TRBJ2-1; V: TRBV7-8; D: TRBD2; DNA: TGTGCCAGCAGCTTAACGGCGGGAGGGTCCTACAATGAGCAGTTCTTC; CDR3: CASSLTAGGSYNEQFF
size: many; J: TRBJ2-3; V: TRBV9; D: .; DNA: TGTGCCAGCAGCGTAGAAGGAACGGGATCAGATACGCAGTATTTT; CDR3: CASSVEGTGSDTQYF
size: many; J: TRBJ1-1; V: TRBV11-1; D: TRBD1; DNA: TGTGCCAGCAGCCCGGGACAGCGGGGAAACACTGAAGCTTTCTTT; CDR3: CASSPGQRGNTEAFF
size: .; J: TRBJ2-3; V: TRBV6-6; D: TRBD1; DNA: TGTGCCAGCAATCCCCGACAGGGAACCACAGATACGCAGTATTTT; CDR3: CASNPRQGTTDTQYF
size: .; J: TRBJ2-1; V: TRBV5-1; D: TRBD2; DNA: TGCGCCAGCAGCCCGGGACTAGCTACCTACAATGAGCAGTTCTTC; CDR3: CASSPGLATYNEQFF
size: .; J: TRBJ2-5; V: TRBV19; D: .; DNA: TGTGCCAGTAGTACGAGCCACCAAGAGACCCAGTACTTC; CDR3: CASSTSHQETQYF
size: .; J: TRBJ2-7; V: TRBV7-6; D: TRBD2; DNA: TGTGCCAGCAGCTTTAGCGGGAACTCCTACGAGCAGTACTTC; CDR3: CASSFSGNSYEQYF
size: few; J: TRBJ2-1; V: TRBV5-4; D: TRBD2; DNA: TGTGCCAGCAGCTGGGGACTAGCGGGAGACAATGAGCAGTTCTTC; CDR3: CASSWGLAGDNEQFF
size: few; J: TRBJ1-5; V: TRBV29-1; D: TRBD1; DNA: TGCAGCGCTCAGGGGGCTGGACAGCCCCAGCATTTT; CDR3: CSAQGAGQPQHF
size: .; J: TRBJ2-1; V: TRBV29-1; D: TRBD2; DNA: TGCAGCGGTGGGGTATCCGGGACTAGAAGTGAGCAGTTCTTC; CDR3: CSGGVSGTRSEQFF
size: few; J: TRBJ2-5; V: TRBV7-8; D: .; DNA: TGTGCCAGCAGCTTAGCGGGCCAACAAGAGACCCAGTACTTC; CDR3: CASSLAGQQETQYF
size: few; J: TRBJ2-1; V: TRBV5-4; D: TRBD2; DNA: TGTGCCAGCAGCTTACTGACTAGCGGGAGGGTTGAGCAGTTCTTC; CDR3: CASSLLTSGRVEQFF
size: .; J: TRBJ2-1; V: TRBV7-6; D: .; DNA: TGTGCCAGCAGCTTGGACTACGGGGGCCATGAGCAGTTCTTC; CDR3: CASSLDYGGHEQFF
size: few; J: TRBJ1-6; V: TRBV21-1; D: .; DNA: TGTGCCAGCAGCAATGAATCCAGGGGAAATGATAATTCACCCCTCCACTTT; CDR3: CASSNESRGNDNSPLHF
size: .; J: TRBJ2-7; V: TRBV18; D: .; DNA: TGTGCCAGCTCACCAGCAGGGATGGGCTACGAGCAGTACTTC; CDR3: CASSPAGMGYEQYF
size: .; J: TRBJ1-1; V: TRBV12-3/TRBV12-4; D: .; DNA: TGTGCCAGCAGCCATTGGGCGTTGGCTTTCTTT; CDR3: CASSHWALAFF
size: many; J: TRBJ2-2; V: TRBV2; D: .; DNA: TGTGCCAGCAGTTTCACCGGGGAGCTGTTTTTT; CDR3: CASSFTGELFF
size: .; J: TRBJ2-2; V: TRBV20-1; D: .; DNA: TGCAGTGCTAGAGATGGGAGGCTCACCGGGGAGCTGTTTTTT; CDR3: CSARDGRLTGELFF
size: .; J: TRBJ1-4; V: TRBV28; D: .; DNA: TGTGCCAGCAGTTTAGGAGAGGGTTTCTTGGGAGCTAATGAAAAACTGTTTTTT; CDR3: CASSLGEGFLGANEKLFF